The clone carrying this TCR beta chain was counted a few times. The data derive from a study of cytotoxic CD8 clonotypes in ibrutinib-treated CLL. TCRdb's copy holds only in-frame clones and misses some; the assay was immunoSEQ multiplex PCR. The sample shows 200,000 to 250,000 clones, 79% of them seen only once. The TCR comes from a human donor with chronic lymphocytic leukemia. The specimen comprised PBMCs, sampled after 12 months of ibrutinib treatment.

The CDR3 DNA is TGTGCCAGCAGCTTAGGTATAGGGGCGAACACTGAAGCTTTCTTT. As protein: CASSLGIGANTEAFF. V usage is TRBV11-1 and J usage is TRBJ1-1; the D gene is possibly TRBD1 (5 bases). The ends were cut back, 1 base at V and 1 base at J, with 10 bases in the middle. The CDR3 totals 15 residues. Looked up from germline, CDR1 is SGHAT and CDR2 is FQDESV (reference sequence).